This TCR beta chain was captured in a study of radiation and T cells in renal cell carcinoma. General observations from the study: No pretreatment tumor biopsies were available for baseline clonotypes.

Germline values: CDR1 LNHDA, CDR2 SQIVND (reference sequence). The CDR3 spans 14 residues. The V and J ends lost 5 bases and 5 bases respectively, with 15 bases between them. Time point meaning: blood 4 weeks post-SBRT, at nephrectomy. Treatment of the sample: 15 Gy SBRT to primary tumor, nephrectomy 4 weeks later. Generated by immunoSEQ multiplex PCR, the TCRdb table keeps only in-frame clones and is missing some. Of 120,000 to 150,000 clones in the sample, 86% were seen once. On this clone: Its antigen is not identified.

The sample consisted of blood, taken from a patient whose treatment included radiotherapy and nephrectomy. The chain employs TRBV19 and TRBJ1-2; tentative D call: TRBD1 (6 bases). The sequence derives from a woman between 45 and 60 years old with renal cell carcinoma. In DNA form, the CDR3 reads TGTGCCAGTAGTGCCCGGACAGAGATATATGGCTACACCTTC. Translated: CASSARTEIYGYTF.